Listed below are T cell receptor beta chains from one sample, sequenced in a study of beta chain features in type 1 diabetes. Only in-frame clones appear in the TCRdb table, and some are missing; sequencing was by immunoSEQ multiplex PCR. The data hold about 650,000 clones, with 9.5% to 15% observed a single time. Sequencing was performed on naive CD4+ T cells from blood. These receptors all come from a man aged 30 to 45 with type 1 diabetes. CDR3s include the opening cysteine and the closing phenylalanine or tryptophan. D genes are given only for firm matches. Size is stated for part of the rows, as once, few or many counts, or as a class when the clone is expanded.

>TRBV28|TRBJ1-5|TRBD1|few
TGTGCCAGCTCTACAGGGGAGGGTCAGCCCCAGCATTTT
CASSTGEGQPQHF
>TRBV2|TRBJ1-5|-|few
TGTGCCAGCAGTGCCCAGGGCACCAACAATCAGCCCCAGCATTTT
CASSAQGTNNQPQHF
>TRBV29-1|TRBJ1-2|-|few
TGCAGCGCCCACGGGTCTGTTGGCTACACCTTC
CSAHGSVGYTF
>TRBV9|TRBJ1-2|-|-
TGTGCCAGCAGCGTAGTAGCTAACTATGGCTACACCTTC
CASSVVANYGYTF
>TRBV7-2|TRBJ1-2|-|few
TGTGCCAGCAGCCCCCCAGAGGCAGGGAAACGGACGGGCTACACCTTC
CASSPPEAGKRTGYTF
>TRBV7-3|TRBJ2-3|TRBD2|few
TGTGCCAGCAGCTTAGCTACTAGCGGGGGCACAGATACGCAGTATTTT
CASSLATSGGTDTQYF
>TRBV7-2|TRBJ2-4|TRBD1|few
TGTGCCAGCAGCCCCGGGACAGGGATGGGGAGGGACATTCAGTACTTC
CASSPGTGMGRDIQYF
>TRBV4-2|TRBJ2-3|TRBD2|few
TGTGCCAGCAGCCAAGGGTTCCTAGCGGGGGCCCAGGGTACGCAGTATTTT
CASSQGFLAGAQGTQYF
>TRBV27|TRBJ1-4|TRBD1|few
TGTGCCAGCAGTCCGGGACAGGGAAATGAAAAACTGTTTTTT
CASSPGQGNEKLFF
>TRBV5-1|TRBJ2-2|-|few
TGCGCCAGCAGCTTTTCGGGGCAGTCCACCGGGGAGCTGTTTTTT
CASSFSGQSTGELFF
>TRBV7-9|TRBJ2-1|TRBD2|-
TGTGCCAGCAGCTTCTCCGGGACTAGCGGGGCCTACAATGAGCAGTTCTTC
CASSFSGTSGAYNEQFF
>TRBV4-3|TRBJ1-4|-|few
TGCGCCAGCAGCCAAGACCTCGGACCGGCCACGACGGAAAAACTGTTTTTT
CASSQDLGPATTEKLFF
>TRBV2|TRBJ2-5|-|-
TGTGCCAGCAGTGTCGGAGGGGTGGAGACCCAGTACTTC
CASSVGGVETQYF
>TRBV6-6|TRBJ1-2|TRBD1|few
TGTGCCAGCAGTAGTCAGGGGGACCCTCGACTGTATGGCTACACCTTC
CASSSQGDPRLYGYTF
>TRBV6-5|TRBJ2-7|TRBD1|-
TGTGCCAGCAGCGCCGGGACAGGGGGCTACTACGAGCAGTACTTC
CASSAGTGGYYEQYF
>TRBV7-9|TRBJ1-1|-|-
TGTGCCAGCAGGGATAGTGCGGGGCCTTCTGAAGCTTTCTTT
CASRDSAGPSEAFF
>TRBV5-1|TRBJ2-5|-|few
TGCGCCAGCAGCTTGGGGGGGAGACCCACACAAGAGACCCAGTACTTC
CASSLGGRPTQETQYF
>TRBV5-6|TRBJ2-1|TRBD1|few
TGTGCCAGCAGCTTAGACAGGGGGTACCCATACAATGAGCAGTTCTTC
CASSLDRGYPYNEQFF
>TRBV14|TRBJ1-2|-|few
TGTGCCAGCAGCCAAATCCCGGACGGTTACTATGGCTACACCTTC
CASSQIPDGYYGYTF
>TRBV6-5|TRBJ2-7|TRBD1|few
TGTGCCAGCAGTTACTCAGGGACAGGGATGTGGGAGCAGTACTTC
CASSYSGTGMWEQYF
>TRBV9|TRBJ1-3|-|few
TGTGCCAGCAGCGTATTAGGTTCGAGGAGCTCTGGAAACACCATATATTTT
CASSVLGSRSSGNTIYF
>TRBV7-9|TRBJ1-6|TRBD1|few
TGTGCCAGCAGCTTAAGGAACAGGGGGAATTCACCCCTCCACTTT
CASSLRNRGNSPLHF
>TRBV7-7|TRBJ2-2|-|-
TGTGCTAGCAGCCCTGACAGGAACACCGGGGAGCTGTTTTTT
CASSPDRNTGELFF
>TRBV7-9|TRBJ1-1|-|-
TGTGCCAGCAGCTTAGGGACGAGTATCATGAACACTGAAGCTTTCTTT
CASSLGTSIMNTEAFF
>TRBV28|TRBJ2-7|TRBD1|-
TGTGCCAGCAGTCCCCCGGACAGGGGAAACGAGCAGTACTTC
CASSPPDRGNEQYF
>TRBV29-1|TRBJ1-1|-|few
TGCAGCGCGGGGTCCTCTGGTATGTCGGGGGCCACTGAAGCTTTCTTT
CSAGSSGMSGATEAFF
>TRBV4-2|TRBJ2-7|TRBD2|-
TGTGCCAGCAGCCGCGGGACTAGCGGGGGTTCCTACGAGCAGTACTTC
CASSRGTSGGSYEQYF
>TRBV15|TRBJ2-7|-|-
TGTGCCACCAGCAGAGATGTTGGGGGGTACGAGCAGTACTTC
CATSRDVGGYEQYF
>TRBV28|TRBJ2-7|-|-
TGTGCCAGCAGTCTAGACGGTCCCTACGAGCAGTACTTC
CASSLDGPYEQYF
>TRBV5-4|TRBJ1-2|TRBD1|few
TGTGCCAGCAGCTTAGCCGGGACAGGGGCCTATGGCTACACCTTC
CASSLAGTGAYGYTF
>TRBV7-6|TRBJ2-7|TRBD2|-
TGTGCCAGCAGCTTGGGACTAGCGGGAAAACCCTACGAGCAGTACTTC
CASSLGLAGKPYEQYF
>TRBV29-1|TRBJ2-4|-|few
TGCAGCGTGGGGGGTCAGTCCAAAAACATTCAGTACTTC
CSVGGQSKNIQYF